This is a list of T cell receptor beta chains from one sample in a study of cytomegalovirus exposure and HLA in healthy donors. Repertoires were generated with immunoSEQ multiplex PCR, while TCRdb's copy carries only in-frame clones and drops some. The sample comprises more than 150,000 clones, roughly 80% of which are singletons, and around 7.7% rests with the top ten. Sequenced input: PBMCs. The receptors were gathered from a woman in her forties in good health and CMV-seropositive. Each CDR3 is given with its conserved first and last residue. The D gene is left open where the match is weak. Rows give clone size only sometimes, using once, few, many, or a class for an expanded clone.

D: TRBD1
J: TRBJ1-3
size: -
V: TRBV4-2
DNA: TGTGCCAGCAGCCAAGGACTGACAGGGAACTCTGGAAACACCATATATTTT
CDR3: CASSQGLTGNSGNTIYF

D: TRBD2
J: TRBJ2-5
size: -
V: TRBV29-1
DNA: TGCAGCAGCGGGGTCTGGGGGGGGGAGACCCAGTACTTC
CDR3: CSSGVWGGETQYF

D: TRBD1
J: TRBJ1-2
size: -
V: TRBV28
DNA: TGTGCCAGCAGCACGGCAGGGGGCAGGCATGGCTACACCTTC
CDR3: CASSTAGGRHGYTF

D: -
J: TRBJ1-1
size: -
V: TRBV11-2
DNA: TGTGCCAGCAGTTGGACAGACAAGGGCCTGACGCTATTT
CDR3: CASSWTDKGLTLF

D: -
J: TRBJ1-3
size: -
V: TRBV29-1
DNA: TGCAGCGTTGAAGAAGGATCAGGGTTCGGAAACACCATATATTTT
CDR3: CSVEEGSGFGNTIYF

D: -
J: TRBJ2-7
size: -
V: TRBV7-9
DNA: TGTGCCAGCAGCCCCCCGTTGTGGGCAGGAGGCACAACCTCCTACGAGCAGTACTTC
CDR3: CASSPPLWAGGTTSYEQYF

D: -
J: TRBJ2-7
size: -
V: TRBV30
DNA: TGTGCCTGGTCCTCAGGGCTTAGCTCCGTCGAGCAGTACTTC
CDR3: CAWSSGLSSVEQYF

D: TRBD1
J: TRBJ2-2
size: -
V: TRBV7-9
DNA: TGTGCCAGCAGCTTCCGGGACAGGGGGCGCGCGGGACGCGGGGAGCTGTTTTTT
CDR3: CASSFRDRGRAGRGELFF

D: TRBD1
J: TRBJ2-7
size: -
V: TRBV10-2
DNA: TGCGCCAGCAGTGATAGGCAGGGGGCGACCTACGAGCAGTACTTC
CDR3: CASSDRQGATYEQYF

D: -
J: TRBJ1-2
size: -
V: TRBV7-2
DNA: TGTGCCAGCAGCTTAGCCAGGGATACCTATGGCTACACCTTC
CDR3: CASSLARDTYGYTF

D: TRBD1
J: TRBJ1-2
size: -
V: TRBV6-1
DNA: TGTGCCAGCAGGCCGGACAGGGAACATTATGGCTACACCTTC
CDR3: CASRPDREHYGYTF

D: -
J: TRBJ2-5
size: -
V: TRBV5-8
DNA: TGTGCCAGCAGCTTGGGGGGCTCCCAGGGGGAGACCCAGTACTTC
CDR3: CASSLGGSQGETQYF

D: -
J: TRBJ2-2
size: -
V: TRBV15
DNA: TGTGCCACCAGCAGTCCCAAACAGGGCCGATTGAACGCCGGGGAGCTGTTTTTT
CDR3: CATSSPKQGRLNAGELFF

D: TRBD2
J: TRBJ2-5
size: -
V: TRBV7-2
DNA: TGTGCCAGCAGCTTAAGACTAGCGGGAGGAGTGGTGAGCCAGTACTTC
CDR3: CASSLRLAGGVVSQYF

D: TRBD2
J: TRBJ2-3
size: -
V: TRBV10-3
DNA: TGTGCCATCAGTGAAAGGCGGGAGGCTAGCACAGATACGCAGTATTTT
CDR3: CAISERREASTDTQYF

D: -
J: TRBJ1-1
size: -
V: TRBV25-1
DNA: TGTGCCAGCAGTGAACGGGGGGGGCCTTACACTGAAGCTTTCTTT
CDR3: CASSERGGPYTEAFF

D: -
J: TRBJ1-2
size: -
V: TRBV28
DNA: TGTGCCAGCAGTTTGGCGGGGGTTGGGCTTTTAGATGGCTACACCTTC
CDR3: CASSLAGVGLLDGYTF

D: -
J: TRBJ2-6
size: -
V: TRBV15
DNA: TGTGCCACCAGCAGAGATAGAGGGGGTCGGGCCAACGTCCTGACTTTC
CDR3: CATSRDRGGRANVLTF

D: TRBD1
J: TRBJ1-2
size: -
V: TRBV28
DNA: TGTGCCAGCAGGCCGGACAGGGCAGGGGGCTACACCTTC
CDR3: CASRPDRAGGYTF

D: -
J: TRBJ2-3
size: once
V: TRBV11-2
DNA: TGTGCCAGCAGCTTAGGAGGTACTAGCACAGATACGCAGTATTTT
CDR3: CASSLGGTSTDTQYF

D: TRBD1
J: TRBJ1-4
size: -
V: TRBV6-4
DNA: TGTGCCAGCGCAAACCGGGACAGAACTATTACAACTAATGAAAAACTGTTTTTT
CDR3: CASANRDRTITTNEKLFF

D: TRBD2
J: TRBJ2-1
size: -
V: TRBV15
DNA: TGTGCCACCAGCAGAGATTTCGGGGGGGGCTCCTACAATGAGCAGTTCTTC
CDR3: CATSRDFGGGSYNEQFF

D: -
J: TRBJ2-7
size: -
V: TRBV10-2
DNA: TGCGCCAGCCGAACCCCTAGCTACGAGCAGTACTTC
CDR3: CASRTPSYEQYF

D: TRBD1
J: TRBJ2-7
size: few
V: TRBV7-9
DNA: TGTGCCAGCAGCTTAGTAGTGACAGGGGGCTCCTACGAGCAGTACTTC
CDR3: CASSLVVTGGSYEQYF

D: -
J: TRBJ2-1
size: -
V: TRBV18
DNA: TGTGCCAGCTCAACGAACAGGGATGAGCAGTTCTTC
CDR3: CASSTNRDEQFF

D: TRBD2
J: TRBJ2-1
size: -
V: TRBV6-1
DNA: TGTGCCAGCACATCCTCGGGACTAGCGGTGTATGAGCAGTTCTTC
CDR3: CASTSSGLAVYEQFF

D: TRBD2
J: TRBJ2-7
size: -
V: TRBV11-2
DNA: TGTGCCAGCAGCTTAGGGTGGGGGGGATCGACGTACGAGCAGTACTTC
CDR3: CASSLGWGGSTYEQYF

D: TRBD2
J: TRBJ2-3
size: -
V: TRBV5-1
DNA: TGCGCCAGCAGCCTCGGACTAGCGGGAGGGGATACGCAGTATTTT
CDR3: CASSLGLAGGDTQYF

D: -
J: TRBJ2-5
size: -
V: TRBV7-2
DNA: TGTGCCAGCAGCTTAGAACGTCCTCTCAGGGAGACCCAGTACTTC
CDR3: CASSLERPLRETQYF

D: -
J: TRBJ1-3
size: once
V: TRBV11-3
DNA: TGTGCCAGCAGCTTACCCGGGGGGGGTATTGGAAACACCATATATTTT
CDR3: CASSLPGGGIGNTIYF

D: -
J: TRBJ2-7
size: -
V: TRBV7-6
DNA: TGTGCCAGCAGTCCTCAACAGGGCTACGAGCAGTACTTC
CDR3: CASSPQQGYEQYF

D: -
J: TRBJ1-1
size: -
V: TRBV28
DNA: TGTGCCAGCAGACCTTGGGGGGGAAGGAACACTGAAGCTTTCTTT
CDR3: CASRPWGGRNTEAFF

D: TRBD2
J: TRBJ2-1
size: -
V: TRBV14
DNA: TGTGCCAGCAGCCGGATGGGACTAGCGGGAGTTAGCTCCTACAATGAGCAGTTCTTC
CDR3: CASSRMGLAGVSSYNEQFF

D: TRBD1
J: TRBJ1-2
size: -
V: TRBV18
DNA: TGTGCCAGCTCACCACGTCAGGACAGGGACTATGGCTACACCTTC
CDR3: CASSPRQDRDYGYTF

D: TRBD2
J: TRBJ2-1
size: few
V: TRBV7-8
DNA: TGTGCCAGCAGCCCCCGGACGGGACGGGGGGGTAGTGGGTTCTTC
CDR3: CASSPRTGRGGSGFF

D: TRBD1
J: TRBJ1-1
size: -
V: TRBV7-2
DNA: TGTGCCAGCAGCTTCCGGACAGGAGAAGCTTTCTTT
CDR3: CASSFRTGEAFF

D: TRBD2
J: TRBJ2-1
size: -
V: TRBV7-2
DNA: TGTGCCAGCAGCTCAACCCCCGGACTAGCGGGAGGGAAGGAGTTCTTC
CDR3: CASSSTPGLAGGKEFF

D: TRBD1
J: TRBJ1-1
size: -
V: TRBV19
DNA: TGTGCCAGTAGTGAAGGACAGGGTTTGACTGAAGCTTTCTTT
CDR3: CASSEGQGLTEAFF

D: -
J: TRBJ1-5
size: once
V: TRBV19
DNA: TGTGCCAGTAGTGATACAGGGTATATGGGTCAGCCCCAGCATTTT
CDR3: CASSDTGYMGQPQHF

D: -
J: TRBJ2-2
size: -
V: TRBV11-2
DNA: TGTGCCAGCAGCCCCTCGAGGCGGCACACCGGGGAGCTGTTTTTT
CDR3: CASSPSRRHTGELFF

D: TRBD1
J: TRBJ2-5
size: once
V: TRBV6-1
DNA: TGTGCCAGCAGTGAGGACAGGGTGAGAGAGACCCAGTACTTC
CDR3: CASSEDRVRETQYF